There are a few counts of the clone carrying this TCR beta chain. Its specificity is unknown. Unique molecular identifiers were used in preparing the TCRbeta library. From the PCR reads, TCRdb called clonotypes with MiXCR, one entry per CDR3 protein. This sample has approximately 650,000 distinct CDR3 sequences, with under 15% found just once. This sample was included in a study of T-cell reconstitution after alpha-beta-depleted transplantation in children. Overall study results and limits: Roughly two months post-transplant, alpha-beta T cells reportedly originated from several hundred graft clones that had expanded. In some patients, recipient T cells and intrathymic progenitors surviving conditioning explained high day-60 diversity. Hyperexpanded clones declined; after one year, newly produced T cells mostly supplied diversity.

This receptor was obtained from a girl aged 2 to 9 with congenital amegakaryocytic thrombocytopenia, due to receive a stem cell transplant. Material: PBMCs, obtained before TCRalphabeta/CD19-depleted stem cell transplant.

The CDR3 spells CASSLYGRREQFF. The CDR3 nucleotides read TGTGCCAGCAGCTTATACGGCCGAAGGGAGCAGTTCTTC. The chain combines TRBV11-2 with TRBJ2-1; no definite D call. V gave up 2 bases and J gave up 10 bases, with 12 bases separating them. Per the germline V gene, CDR1 is SGHAT and CDR2 is FQNNGV. This CDR3 region has 13 residues.